This T cell receptor (beta chain) was recorded in a study of cytomegalovirus exposure and HLA in healthy donors. General study results and limits: An analysis that was carried out later associated 16,951 TCR beta sequences with HLA alleles at 0.05 false discovery rate. In a later analysis, DRB1 alleles had the most associated TCRs; HLA-C alleles the fewest. In a later analysis, compared with equally common non-associated chains, HLA-associated beta chains were more expanded. Most TCR sequences proved rare, with some public TCRs found in many donors.

This clone showed up just once. Its target is not known. This PCR relied on a set of 60 Vbeta primers and 13 Jbeta primers. The data were produced by immunoSEQ multiplex PCR, yet TCRdb's version contains in-frame clones alone and is incomplete. The sample consists of 140,000 to 150,000 clones, under 90% of them appearing once. The CDR3 spans 15 residues. Germline CDR1 MNHEY, CDR2 SVGAGI. Trimming at V came to 4 bases and at J to 7 bases, leaving 6 bases not matched to a gene. The chain couples TRBV6-5 to TRBJ2-3; 12 nucleotides match TRBD2. The TCR was taken from a man aged 40-55 years in good health and CMV-seronegative. Sequenced: PBMCs. CDR3 DNA sequence: TGTGCCAGCAGTTTGCTAGCGGGGGGGCCATATACGCAGTATTTT. As protein: CASSLLAGGPYTQYF.